The clone carrying this TCR beta chain has just one count. The antigen is unknown. Sequenced by immunoSEQ multiplex PCR; TCRdb stores in-frame clones only, minus some. The repertoire includes 95,000 to 100,000 clones, 91% of them detected once, and about 8.1% sits in the top ten. This record comes from a study of T cell responses to AZD1222 COVID-19 vaccine. Points from the study as a whole: Repertoire sampling occurred only after the peak T cell response. CD4 TCRs covered the whole spike, strongest at regions 160-218 and 743-854.

Germline values: CDR1 SGHKS, CDR2 YYEKEE (reference sequence). The CDR3 has 14 amino acids. With V trimmed by 5 bases and J by 7 bases, 9 bases remained unmatched. It was second doses at about 4 or about 12 weeks that were pooled. The material sequenced was peripheral blood, taken 28 days after the second AZD1222 dose. This clonotype originated in an adult who received the AZD1222 COVID-19 vaccine. The genes are TRBV5-5 and TRBJ1-1; 9 bases map to TRBD1. The CDR3 spells CASRPPGQGLEAFF. CDR3 coding DNA: TGTGCCAGCAGGCCTCCGGGACAGGGCCTTGAAGCTTTCTTT.